The 20 T cell receptor beta chains reported below all come from one sample, sequenced in a study of T cells in Graves' hyperthyroidism and ophthalmopathy. Amplification of TCR beta CDR3 regions was performed using RNA transcripts as template. TCR CDR3 regions were first amplified by RT-PCR with HTBI primers. In TCRdb, the multiplex PCR reads were re-called with MiXCR into one record per CDR3 protein. Of a few hundred thousand distinct CDR3 sequences listed, 15% to 20% are singletons. The sequenced sample consisted of blood. The receptors come from a woman in her forties with Graves' ophthalmopathy.

As regards this clonotype: Mismatch with germline at one junction end may stem from a read error. The chain uses TRBV12-3 or TRBV12-4 and TRBJ1-2; 9 nucleotides line up with TRBD1. CDR3 size: 13 residues. The CDR3 region has the DNA TGTGCCAGCAGTTGGGGTCCGGGACAGGGCTTCACCTTC. Its translation is CASSWGPGQGFTF.

This clonotype was counted a few times. DNA of the CDR3: TGCGCCAGCAGCGAGGGGGGGGGTTATGAAAAACTGTTTTTT. Translation gives CASSEGGGYEKLFF. The chain uses TRBV5-1 and TRBJ1-4; tentative D call: TRBD1 (6 bases). With 4 bases removed from V and 6 bases from J, the gap between germline ends came to 13 bases. The CDR3 consists of 14 residues. The germline gives CDR1 SGHRS, CDR2 YFSETQ.

This clonotype has ten or more counts. This chain links TRBV28 with TRBJ2-2; 14 nucleotides line up with TRBD2. J lost 5 bases, V lost 1 base, and 3 bases had no gene match. Looked up from germline, CDR1 is MDHEN and CDR2 is SYDVKM. The CDR3 sequence is 17 residues long. CDR3 DNA: TGTGCCAGCAGTTTATCTGGACTAGCGGGAGGAACCGGGGAGCTGTTTTTT. This translates into CASSLSGLAGGTGELFF.

The table lists this clonotype with many counts. The rearrangement joins TRBV7-3 to TRBJ2-1, with 10 bases fitting TRBD2. This CDR3 spans 15 amino acids. Per the germline V gene, CDR1 is SGHTA and CDR2 is FQGTGA. Germline trimming cut 6 bases from V and 7 bases from J; bases unmatched to any gene: 9. The CDR3 sequence: CASRAGSGGVNEQFF. Here the CDR3 DNA reads TGTGCCAGCAGGGCCGGCAGCGGGGGGGTAAATGAGCAGTTCTTC.

This clonotype was recorded many times. This sequence joins TRBV12-3 or TRBV12-4 and TRBJ1-2; no firm D call. Trimming left V 8 bases short and J 7 bases short, with 11 bases between. The CDR3 runs to 11 residues. CDR3 sequence reads: CASRRSGGYTF. CDR3 bases: TGTGCCAGCCGAAGGAGCGGTGGCTACACCTTC.

In the case of this clonotype: A read error may be the cause here, since a much bigger clone is one base away. The conserved closing phenylalanine or tryptophan is absent in this CDR3, likely reflecting a read error. The chain employs TRBV3-1 and TRBJ2-3, with D unresolved. The CDR3 length is 13 residues. Germline lookup yields CDR1 LGHDT and CDR2 YNNKEL (reference sequence). V lost 0 bases to trimming and J lost 4 bases, with 5 bases between them. Here the CDR3 reads CASSQESADTQYL. In DNA form, the CDR3 reads TGTGCCAGCAGCCAAGAAAGCGCAGATACGCAGTATCTT.

This clonotype appeared a few times. The genes are TRBV19 and TRBJ2-7; D is perhaps TRBD1 (6 bases). The CDR3 has 17 amino acids. The germline CDR1 and CDR2 sequences are LNHDA and SQIVND (reference sequence). V lost 3 bases to trimming and J lost 3 bases, with 21 bases between them. The CDR3 coding sequence is TGTGCCAGTAGTATCGGACAGCGTGGGATGGGGGTCTACGAGCAGTACTTC. This sequence encodes CASSIGQRGMGVYEQYF.

There are many counts of this clonotype. The J gene is TRBJ2-1, the V gene TRBV28; the match to TRBD2 covers 10 bases. The CDR3 has 14 residues. CDR1 and CDR2 (germline): MDHEN, SYDVKM. The V gene end was trimmed by 5 bases and the J gene end by 8 bases; junction bases not matched to a gene: 6. CDR3: CASSPGTSEYEQFF. CDR3 coding DNA: TGTGCCAGCAGTCCCGGGACTAGCGAGTATGAGCAGTTCTTC.

This chain connects TRBV2 to TRBJ1-6; D gene ambiguous. Deletions cut 2 bases from V and 8 bases from J, with 13 bases between. CDR3 length: 15 amino acids. Germline V gene lookup returns CDR1 SNHLY and CDR2 FYNNEI. This CDR3 reads CASSESSTSDSPLHF. The CDR3, as DNA: TGTGCCAGCAGTGAATCCAGTACCTCCGATTCACCCCTCCACTTT.

This clonotype was counted a few times. V is TRBV3-1 and J is TRBJ2-7, with 10 bases fitting TRBD1. Germline loops: CDR1 LGHDT, CDR2 YNNKEL (reference sequence). This CDR3 has 15 amino acids. Trimming at V came to 2 bases and at J to 2 bases, leaving 3 bases not matched to a gene. CDR3 in DNA: TGTGCCAGCAGCCAACGGGACAGGGGCCCCTACGAGCAGTACTTC. Protein sequence: CASSQRDRGPYEQYF.

The V and J genes are TRBV9 and TRBJ2-1, with 8 bases identical to TRBD2. This CDR3 comprises 18 residues. The V segment lost 2 bases and the J segment 0 bases; nucleotides outside the gene matches: 10. CDR1 and CDR2 from the germline V gene are SGDLS and YYNGEE. CDR3 DNA sequence: TGTGCCAGCAGCGTGGGTCTTCCGCGGGAGGTCTCCTACAATGAGCAGTTCTTC. Translation gives CASSVGLPREVSYNEQFF.

This clonotype was detected ten times or more. The rearrangement uses TRBV27 and TRBJ2-2; D might be TRBD2 (6 bases). The CDR3 runs 16 residues. V was trimmed by 0 bases and J by 7 bases, leaving 15 bases between them. Germline V gene data show CDR1 as MNHEY and CDR2 as SMNVEV (reference sequence). The DNA of the CDR3 is TGTGCCAGCAGTTTATCCACAGTGCGGGGCCTCGGGGAGCTGTTTTTT. Translation gives CASSLSTVRGLGELFF.

This clonotype was recorded many times. The J gene is TRBJ1-2, the V gene TRBV30; D uncertain. CDR1 and CDR2 (germline): GTSNPN, SVGIG (reference sequence). The length of the CDR3 is 13 residues. Trimming stripped 0 bases from V and 4 bases from J, with 9 bases between. CDR3 in amino acids: CAWSVQHGYGYTF. The CDR3 DNA is TGTGCCTGGAGTGTACAACACGGCTATGGCTACACCTTC.

At least ten counts were recorded for this clonotype. The chain uses TRBV28 and TRBJ2-7, with a weak D call TRBD2 (5 bases). There are 14 residues in the CDR3. Germline V gives CDR1 MDHEN, CDR2 SYDVKM. V lost 6 bases and J 0 bases, leaving 12 bases between the germline ends. This CDR3 reads CASSRDLASYEQYF. The CDR3 DNA sequence: TGTGCCAGCAGCCGTGACCTAGCCTCCTACGAGCAGTACTTC.

This clonotype was recorded many times. This rearrangement joins TRBV20-1 to TRBJ2-3; D is possibly TRBD2 (6 bases). CDR1 and CDR2 from the germline V gene are DFQATT and SNEGSKA (reference sequence). The CDR3 runs to 14 residues. V lost 6 bases and J 2 bases, leaving 15 bases between the germline ends. The CDR3 loop is CSALGLPNTDTQYF. The DNA of the CDR3 is TGCAGTGCCCTGGGACTCCCTAACACAGATACGCAGTATTTT.

There are many counts of this clonotype. The chain couples TRBV2 to TRBJ2-3; D is possibly TRBD2 (6 bases). The ends were cut back, 5 bases at V and 2 bases at J, with 17 bases in the middle. CDR1 and CDR2 (germline): SNHLY, FYNNEI. CDR3 length equals 16 residues. CDR3 sequence reads: CASSIELASFTDTQYF. The CDR3, as DNA: TGTGCCAGCAGTATTGAACTAGCCTCGTTCACAGATACGCAGTATTTT.

This clonotype has just a few counts. The J gene is TRBJ2-4, the V gene TRBV11-2; D tentatively reads TRBD1 or TRBD2 (6 bases each). The CDR3 extends over 17 amino acids. Germline CDR1 and CDR2: SGHAT and FQNNGV. Trimming stripped 1 base from V and 2 bases from J, with 15 bases between. The CDR3 DNA reads as TGTGCCAGCAGCTTAGCGCTGGGGGGCTGGCCCAAAAACATTCAGTACTTC. Translation gives CASSLALGGWPKNIQYF.

The CDR3, as DNA: TGCAGTGCTCCAGCCGTCGGGGGACTTGACCAGCCCCAGCATTTT. Residues: CSAPAVGGLDQPQHF. The chain recombines TRBV20-1 with TRBJ1-5, with D possibly being TRBD1 (5 bases). The CDR3 has 15 residues. V was clipped by 5 bases and J by 7 bases, with 21 bases between them. Germline V lookup: CDR1 DFQATT, CDR2 SNEGSKA (reference sequence).

The V call is TRBV25-1, the J call TRBJ1-6; D remains ambiguous. Germline-derived CDR1 and CDR2 are MGHDK and SYGVNS. V lost 6 bases and J 0 bases, leaving 12 bases between the germline ends. This CDR3 region has 16 residues. CDR3 nucleotide sequence: TGTGCCAGCAGGGACGGTGGGAGCTCCTATAATTCACCCCTCCACTTT. Protein sequence: CASRDGGSSYNSPLHF.

This clonotype was observed many times. This rearrangement joins TRBV6-2 or TRBV6-3 to TRBJ2-5, with TRBD2 identical over 11 bases. This CDR3 spans 17 amino acids. Trimming removed 2 bases from V and 5 bases from J; junction bases left unmatched: 10. The germline V gene has CDR1 MNHEY and CDR2 SVGEGT. The CDR3 here is CASSYTGTSGPPETQYF. CDR3 in DNA: TGTGCCAGCAGTTACACCGGGACTAGCGGACCTCCGGAGACCCAGTACTTC.